This TCR beta chain originates from a study of identifying expanded T cells in peripheral blood. Germline V gene sequence: CDR1 SNHLY, CDR2 FYNNEI. J was trimmed by 6 bases and V by 4 bases; bases with no gene match: 9. The CDR3 consists of 15 residues. Points on this clone: Antigen: not known.

The assay was immunoSEQ multiplex PCR, and TCRdb's table has in-frame clones only and misses some. This table holds over 65,000 clones, roughly 90% found once. The study's findings and limits: Variance in clone template counts between two-week samples significantly increased with total template count across all healthy donors. Over two and four weeks, about 16.4 and 19 clones changed, versus 1.2 between replicates.

J is TRBJ1-3 and V is TRBV2; TRBD1 matches at 7 bases. This receptor was obtained from a person aged 18 to 75 in good health. Sequencing was carried out using blood. The CDR3 protein is CASSGGQPGANTIYF. The CDR3, as DNA: TGTGCCAGCAGTGGGGGACAGCCGGGGGCAAACACCATATATTTT.